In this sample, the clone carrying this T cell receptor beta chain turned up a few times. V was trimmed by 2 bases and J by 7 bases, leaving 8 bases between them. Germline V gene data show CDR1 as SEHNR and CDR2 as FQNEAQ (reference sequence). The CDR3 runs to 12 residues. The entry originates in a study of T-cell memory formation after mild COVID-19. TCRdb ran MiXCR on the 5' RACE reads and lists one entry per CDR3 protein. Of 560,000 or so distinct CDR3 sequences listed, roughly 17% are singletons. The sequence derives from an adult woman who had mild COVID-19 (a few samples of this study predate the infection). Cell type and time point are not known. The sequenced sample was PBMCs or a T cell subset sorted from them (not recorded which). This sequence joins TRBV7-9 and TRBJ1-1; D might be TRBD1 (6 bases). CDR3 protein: CASSLLRGEAFF. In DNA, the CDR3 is TGTGCCAGCAGCTTACTCAGGGGTGAAGCTTTCTTT. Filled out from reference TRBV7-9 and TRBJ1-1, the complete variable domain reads DTGVSQNPRHKITKRGQNVTFRCDPISEHNRLYWYRQTLGQGPEFLTYFQNEAQLEKSRLLSDRFSAERPKGSFSTLEIQRTEQGDSAMYLCASSLLRGEAFFGQGTRLTVV.